This T cell receptor beta chain was documented in a study of Graves' ophthalmopathy and Graves' hyperthyroidism. Study-level points and caveats: The blood repertoire also included most expanded thyroid clonotypes above 0.001 frequency. Ophthalmopathy and stable hyperthyroidism were discriminated by a 13-signature model, with about 90% sensitivity and approximately 77% specificity. Ophthalmopathy progression predictions by the model showed 72% to 80% specificity and over 60% sensitivity.

This clonotype was picked up many times. Its specificity is not known. Investigators amplified TCR beta CDR3 regions from RNA transcripts. HTBI-primed first-round RT-PCR preceded second-round multiplex PCR. One entry per CDR3 protein results from TCRdb running MiXCR on the multiplex PCR reads. The top ten hold 1.6% of the sample, which has around 400,000 distinct CDR3 sequences, around 17% seen once. Sequencing used peripheral blood. This clonotype originated in a woman between 18 and 29 years old with Graves' ophthalmopathy.

Here the CDR3 reads CASSPTSGRVGEQYF. The CDR3 nucleotides read TGTGCCAGCAGCCCGACTAGCGGGAGGGTAGGCGAGCAGTACTTC. The chain uses TRBV7-2 and TRBJ2-7, with TRBD2 identical over 14 bases. With V trimmed by 5 bases and J by 6 bases, 6 bases remained unmatched. CDR1 is SGHTA, CDR2 FQGNSA, per germline. The CDR3 length is 15 residues.